The entry that follows covers one T cell receptor (beta chain) sequence. This clone's antigen is unknown. No clone much larger than this one lies a single base away; base qualities are absent. From the germline V gene, CDR1 is SGHTA and CDR2 is FQGNSA. Trimmed from V: 5 bases; trimmed from J: 9 bases; junction bases lacking a gene match: 13. Inclusive of the bounding cysteine and phenylalanine, the CDR3 is 16 residues long. Just the 48-base CDR3 DNA is kept, in frame starting at base 1. The sample belongs to a study of a mutant IDH1 vaccine in newly diagnosed glioma (dated by TCRdb to the early 2020s). About the study as a whole: Patients were given eight vaccinations, in weeks 1, 3, 5, 7, 11, 15, 19 and 23, which matched visits V03 through V10. In the chemotherapy-containing groups, vaccination started alongside temozolomide cycles, whereas in patients who had radiotherapy alone it started 4-6 weeks after radiotherapy. Of the roughly 33 treated patients, roughly 60% were male and approximately 38% were female, and the mean age was 40.4 years. Before enrollment, most patients had been given radiochemotherapy with temozolomide as standard therapy, while the rest had received either radiotherapy alone or temozolomide alone. Six visits were used for peripheral blood collection: V03 (baseline), V05, V07, V10, V12 and V13. For exploratory analyses, longitudinal TCRB deep sequencing was carried out in 25 treated patients wherever samples were available. The paper as a whole reports these results and caveats: Pseudoprogression seemed to be unrelated to changes in the top peripheral T cell clonotypes found by TCRB sequencing. Availability determined which PBMC samples were chosen for TCRB deep sequencing. The authors noted that analyses of patient blood samples could not be reproduced because of sample limitations. Vaccine-induced immune responses across multiple MHC alleles were detected in approximately 94% of patients.

What the time point label conveys for this sample: week 5, during vaccination. Each vaccine dose was 300 ug of a 20-mer mutant IDH1 peptide in Montanide, given subcutaneously with topical imiquimod. The donors had newly diagnosed IDH1-mutant astrocytomas of WHO grade 3 or 4 that showed loss of nuclear ATRX. The samples were drawn from NOA16, a multicentre, single-arm, open-label phase I trial in Germany that tested a mutant IDH1 peptide vaccine in humans for the first time. Genomic DNA for TCRB sequencing was isolated from EDTA blood with the DNeasy Blood and Tissue Kit. Library preparation used the immunoSEQ multiplex PCR assay. The hsTCRB Kit was used according to the manufacturer's protocol to amplify rearranged TCR beta chain sequences. TCRB libraries were sequenced on an Illumina MiSeq. From the authors' description of their analysis: The proprietary platform of the kit vendor was used for demultiplexing, trimming and gene mapping. Imported from immuneACCESS, the table was reduced by TCRdb to in-frame sequences with V and J called. These copies leave out some clones; in studies compared against another copy, an unresolved V gene accounts for under half, and the cause of the remainder is not known. That table furnishes V, J and clone size, whereas the DNA furnished D and trimming. This sample gives about 54,000 clones in total; about 80% of them show up just once. 3% to 4% of the sample comes from the top ten.

The sequence was obtained from a man aged 30 to 45 with glioma. Source: PBMCs, taken from a glioma patient whose treatment included an IDH1 peptide vaccine. The sequence links TRBV7-2 to TRBJ1-6; TRBD1 matches 7 bases in the middle. CDR3 loop: CASSLRQGKRVSPLHF. The DNA reads as follows: TGTGCCAGCAGCCTACGACAGGGTAAAAGGGTTTCACCCCTCCACTTT.